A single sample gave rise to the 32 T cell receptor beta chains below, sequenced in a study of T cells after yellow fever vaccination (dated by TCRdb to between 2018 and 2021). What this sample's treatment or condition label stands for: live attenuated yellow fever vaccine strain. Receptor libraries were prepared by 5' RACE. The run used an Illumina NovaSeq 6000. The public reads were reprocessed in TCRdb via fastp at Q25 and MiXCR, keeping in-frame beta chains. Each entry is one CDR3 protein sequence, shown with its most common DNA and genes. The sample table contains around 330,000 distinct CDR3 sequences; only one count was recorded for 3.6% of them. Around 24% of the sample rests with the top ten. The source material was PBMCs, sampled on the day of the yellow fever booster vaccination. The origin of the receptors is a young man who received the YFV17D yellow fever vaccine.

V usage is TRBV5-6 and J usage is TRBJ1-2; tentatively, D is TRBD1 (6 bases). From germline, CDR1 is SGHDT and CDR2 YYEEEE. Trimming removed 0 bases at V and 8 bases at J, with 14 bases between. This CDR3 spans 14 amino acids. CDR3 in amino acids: CASSLAQGILGYTF. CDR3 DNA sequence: TGTGCCAGCAGCTTGGCTCAGGGGATTCTAGGCTACACCTTC.

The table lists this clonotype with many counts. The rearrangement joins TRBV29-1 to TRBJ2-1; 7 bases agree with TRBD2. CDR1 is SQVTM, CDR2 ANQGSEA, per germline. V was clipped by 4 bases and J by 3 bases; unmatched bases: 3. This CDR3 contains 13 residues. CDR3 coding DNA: TGCAGCGTTGGCCTAGCGGACTACAATGAGCAGTTCTTC. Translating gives CSVGLADYNEQFF.

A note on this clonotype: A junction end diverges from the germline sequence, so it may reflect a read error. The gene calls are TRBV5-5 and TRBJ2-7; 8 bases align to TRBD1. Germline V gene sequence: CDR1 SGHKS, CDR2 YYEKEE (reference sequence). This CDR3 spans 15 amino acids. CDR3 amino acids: CASSGTGTGSNEQYF. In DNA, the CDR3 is TGTGCCAGCAGCGGTACCGGGACAGGCTCCAACGAGCAGTACTTC.

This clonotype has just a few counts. CDR3 residues: CASSRRASGTDNEQFF. CDR3 nucleotide sequence: TGTGCCAGCAGCCGAAGGGCTAGCGGGACCGACAATGAGCAGTTCTTC. The chain has TRBV7-3 and TRBJ2-1; TRBD2 aligns across 9 bases. CDR3 length: 16 residues. The germline V gene has CDR1 SGHTA and CDR2 FQGTGA. J gave up 5 bases and V 5 bases, and 10 bases lay outside the gene matches.

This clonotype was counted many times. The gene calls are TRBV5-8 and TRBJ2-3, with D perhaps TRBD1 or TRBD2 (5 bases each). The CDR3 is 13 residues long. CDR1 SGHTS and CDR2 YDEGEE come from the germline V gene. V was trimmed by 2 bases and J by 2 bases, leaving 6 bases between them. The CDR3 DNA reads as TGTGCCAGCAGCTTCGGGGCCACAGATACGCAGTATTTT. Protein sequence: CASSFGATDTQYF.

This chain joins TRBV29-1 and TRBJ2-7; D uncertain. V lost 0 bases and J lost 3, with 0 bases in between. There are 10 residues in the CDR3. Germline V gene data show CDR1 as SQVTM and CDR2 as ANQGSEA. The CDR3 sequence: CSVEDYEQYF. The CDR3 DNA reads TGCAGCGTTGAAGACTACGAGCAGTACTTC.

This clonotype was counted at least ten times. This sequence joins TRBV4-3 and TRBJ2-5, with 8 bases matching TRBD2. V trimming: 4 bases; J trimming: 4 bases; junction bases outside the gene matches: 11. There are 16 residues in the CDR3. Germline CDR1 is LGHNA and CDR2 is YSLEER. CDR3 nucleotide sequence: TGCGCCAGCAGCCGGGATCCGGGGGGGCAAGGAGAGACCCAGTACTTC. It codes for CASSRDPGGQGETQYF.

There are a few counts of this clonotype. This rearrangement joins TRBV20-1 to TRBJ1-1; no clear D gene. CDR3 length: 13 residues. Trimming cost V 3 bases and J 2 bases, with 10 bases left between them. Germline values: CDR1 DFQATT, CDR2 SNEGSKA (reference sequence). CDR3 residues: CSASNSLNTEAFF. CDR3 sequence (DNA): TGCAGTGCTAGTAATAGCTTAAACACTGAAGCTTTCTTT.

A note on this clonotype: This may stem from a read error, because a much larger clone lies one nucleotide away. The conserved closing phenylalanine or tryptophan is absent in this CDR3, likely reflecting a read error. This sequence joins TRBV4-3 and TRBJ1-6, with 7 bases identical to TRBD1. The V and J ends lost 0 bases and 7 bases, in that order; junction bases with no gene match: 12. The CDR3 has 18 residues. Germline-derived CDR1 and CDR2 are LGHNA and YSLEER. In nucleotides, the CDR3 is TGCGCCAGCAGCCAAGATTTGGGGAACAGGGGTTTGAATTCACCCCTCCACTCT. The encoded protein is CASSQDLGNRGLNSPLHS.

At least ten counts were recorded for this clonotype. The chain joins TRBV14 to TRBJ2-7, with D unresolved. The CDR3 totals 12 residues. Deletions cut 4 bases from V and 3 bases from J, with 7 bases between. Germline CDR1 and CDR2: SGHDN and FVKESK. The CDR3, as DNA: TGTGCCAGCAGCCTCCACAGCTACGAGCAGTACTTC. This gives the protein CASSLHSYEQYF.

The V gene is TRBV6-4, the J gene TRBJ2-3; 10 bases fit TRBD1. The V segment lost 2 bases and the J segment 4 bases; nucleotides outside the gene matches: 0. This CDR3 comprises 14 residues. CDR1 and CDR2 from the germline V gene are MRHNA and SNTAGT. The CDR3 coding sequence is TGTGCCAGCAGTGACGGGACAGGGGCAGATACGCAGTATTTT. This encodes CASSDGTGADTQYF.

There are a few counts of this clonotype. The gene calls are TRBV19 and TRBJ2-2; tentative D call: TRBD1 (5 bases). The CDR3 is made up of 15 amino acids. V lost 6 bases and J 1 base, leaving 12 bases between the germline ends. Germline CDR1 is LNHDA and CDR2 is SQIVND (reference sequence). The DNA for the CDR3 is TGTGCCAGTAGCCGCTTTAGGGGGAACACCGGGGAGCTGTTTTTT. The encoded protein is CASSRFRGNTGELFF.

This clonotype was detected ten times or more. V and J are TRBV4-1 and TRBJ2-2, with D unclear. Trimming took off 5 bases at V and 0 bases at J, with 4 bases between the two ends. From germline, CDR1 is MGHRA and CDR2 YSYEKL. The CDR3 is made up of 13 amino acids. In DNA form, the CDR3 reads TGCGCCAGCAGCAAGACGAACACCGGGGAGCTGTTTTTT. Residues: CASSKTNTGELFF.

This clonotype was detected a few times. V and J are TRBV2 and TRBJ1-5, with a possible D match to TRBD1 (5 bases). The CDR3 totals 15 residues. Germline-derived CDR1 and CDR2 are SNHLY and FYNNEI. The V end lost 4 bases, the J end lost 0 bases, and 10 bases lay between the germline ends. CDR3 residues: CASSARGGSNQPQHF. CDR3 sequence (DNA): TGTGCCAGCAGTGCCCGTGGGGGTAGCAATCAGCCCCAGCATTTT.

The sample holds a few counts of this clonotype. Here the CDR3 reads CASSVAEGSGGSLYEQYF. The CDR3 nucleotides are TGTGCCAGCAGTGTAGCGGAGGGGTCAGGGGGGTCCTTATACGAGCAGTACTTC. The genes are TRBV2 and TRBJ2-7, with D possibly being TRBD1 (7 bases). CDR3 length equals 18 residues. Germline-derived CDR1 and CDR2 are SNHLY and FYNNEI. Trimming took 4 bases from V and 4 from J, leaving 26 bases between them. The full variable domain, with the rest looked up from reference TRBV2 and TRBJ2-7, is EPEVTQTPSHQVTQMGQEVILRCVPISNHLYFYWYRQILGQKVEFLVSFYNNEISEKSEIFDDQFSVERPDGSNFTLKIRSTKLEDSAMYFCASSVAEGSGGSLYEQYFGPGTRLTVT.

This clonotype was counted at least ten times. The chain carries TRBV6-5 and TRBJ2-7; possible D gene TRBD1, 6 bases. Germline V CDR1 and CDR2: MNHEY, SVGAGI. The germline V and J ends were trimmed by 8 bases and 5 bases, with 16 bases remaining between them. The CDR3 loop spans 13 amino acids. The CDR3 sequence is CASGAHRANEQYF. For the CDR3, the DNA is TGTGCCAGCGGCGCGCACAGGGCGAACGAGCAGTACTTC.

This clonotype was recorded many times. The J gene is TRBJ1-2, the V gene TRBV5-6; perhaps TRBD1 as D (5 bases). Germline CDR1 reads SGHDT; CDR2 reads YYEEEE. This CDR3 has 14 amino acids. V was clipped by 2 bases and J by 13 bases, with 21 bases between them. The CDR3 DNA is TGTGCCAGCAGCTTCTACCCCGGGACCGGCTTTGGCACCTTC. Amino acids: CASSFYPGTGFGTF.

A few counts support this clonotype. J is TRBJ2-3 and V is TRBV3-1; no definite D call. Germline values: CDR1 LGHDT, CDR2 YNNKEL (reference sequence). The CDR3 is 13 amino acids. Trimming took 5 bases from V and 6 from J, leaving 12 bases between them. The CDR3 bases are TGTGCCAGCAGCGGCTCTGGTGGCGATACGCAGTATTTT. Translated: CASSGSGGDTQYF.

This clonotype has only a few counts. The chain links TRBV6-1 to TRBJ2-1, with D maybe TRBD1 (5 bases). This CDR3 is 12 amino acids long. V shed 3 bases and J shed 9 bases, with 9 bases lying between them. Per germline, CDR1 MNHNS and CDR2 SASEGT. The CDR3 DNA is TGTGCCAGCAGTGACGGTAGGGGTGAGCAGTTCTTC. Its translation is CASSDGRGEQFF.

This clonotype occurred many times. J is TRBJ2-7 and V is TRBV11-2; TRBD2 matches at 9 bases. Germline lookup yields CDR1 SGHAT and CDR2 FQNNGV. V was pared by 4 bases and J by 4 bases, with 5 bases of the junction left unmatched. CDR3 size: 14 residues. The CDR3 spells CASSSAGGRYEQYF. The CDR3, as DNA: TGTGCCAGCAGCTCCGCGGGGGGGCGTTACGAGCAGTACTTC.

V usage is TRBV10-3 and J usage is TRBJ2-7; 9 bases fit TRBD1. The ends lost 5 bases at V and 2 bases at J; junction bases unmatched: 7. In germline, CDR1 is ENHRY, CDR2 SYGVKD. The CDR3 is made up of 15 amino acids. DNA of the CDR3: TGTGCCATCAGTCTCCCGGGACAGGGTCCCTACGAGCAGTACTTC. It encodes CAISLPGQGPYEQYF.

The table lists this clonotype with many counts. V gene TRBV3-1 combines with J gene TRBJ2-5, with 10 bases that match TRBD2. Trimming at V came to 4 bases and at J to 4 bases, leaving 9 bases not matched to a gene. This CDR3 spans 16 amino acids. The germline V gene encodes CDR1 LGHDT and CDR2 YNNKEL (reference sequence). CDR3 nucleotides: TGTGCCAGCAGCCCCAAGAGCGGGGGGGTAGGAGAGACCCAGTACTTC. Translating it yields CASSPKSGGVGETQYF.

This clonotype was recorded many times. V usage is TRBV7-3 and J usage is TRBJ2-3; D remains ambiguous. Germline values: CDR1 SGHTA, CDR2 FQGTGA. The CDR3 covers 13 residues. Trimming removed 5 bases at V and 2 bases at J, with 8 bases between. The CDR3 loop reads CASSRTDTDTQYF. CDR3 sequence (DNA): TGTGCCAGCAGCAGAACAGACACAGATACGCAGTATTTT. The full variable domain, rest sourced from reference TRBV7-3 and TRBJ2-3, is GAGVSQTPSNKVTEKGKYVELRCDPISGHTALYWYRQSLGQGPEFLIYFQGTGAADDSGLPNDRFFAVRPEGSVSTLKIQRTERGDSAVYLCASSRTDTDTQYFGPGTRLTVL.

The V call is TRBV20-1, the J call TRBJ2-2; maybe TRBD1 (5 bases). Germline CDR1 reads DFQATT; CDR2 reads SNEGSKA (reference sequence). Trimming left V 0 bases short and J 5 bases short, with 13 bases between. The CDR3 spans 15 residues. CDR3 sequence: CSARDWQGGTGELFF. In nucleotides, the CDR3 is TGCAGTGCTAGAGATTGGCAGGGTGGGACCGGGGAGCTGTTTTTT.

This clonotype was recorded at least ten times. The CDR3 loop is CASSLEGASVAFF. The CDR3 region has the DNA TGTGCCAGCAGCTTAGAGGGGGCCAGCGTAGCTTTCTTT. This chain joins TRBV7-2 and TRBJ1-1; 7 nucleotides line up with TRBD1. This CDR3 region has 13 residues. With 1 base clipped from V and 10 bases from J, the junction kept 6 bases outside the gene matches. Germline CDR1 and CDR2: SGHTA and FQGNSA.

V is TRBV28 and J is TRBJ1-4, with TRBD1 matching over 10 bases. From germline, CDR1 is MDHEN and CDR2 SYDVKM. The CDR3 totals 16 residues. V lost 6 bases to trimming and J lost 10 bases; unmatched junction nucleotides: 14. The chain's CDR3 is CASSGSPGQGLRKLFF. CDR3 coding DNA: TGTGCCAGCAGCGGCAGTCCGGGACAGGGGTTAAGAAAACTGTTTTTT.

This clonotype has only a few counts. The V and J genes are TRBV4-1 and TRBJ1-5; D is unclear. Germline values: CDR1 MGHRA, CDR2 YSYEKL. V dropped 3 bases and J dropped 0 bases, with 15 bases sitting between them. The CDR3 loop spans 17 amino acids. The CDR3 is CASSHPVGSRSNQPQHF. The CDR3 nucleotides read TGCGCCAGCAGCCACCCCGTAGGGTCCCGTAGCAATCAGCCCCAGCATTTT.

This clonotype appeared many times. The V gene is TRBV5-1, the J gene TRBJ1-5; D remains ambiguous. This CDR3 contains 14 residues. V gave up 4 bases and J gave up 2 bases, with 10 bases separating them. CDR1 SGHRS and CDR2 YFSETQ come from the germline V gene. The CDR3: CASSHDYGNQPQHF. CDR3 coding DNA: TGCGCCAGCAGCCACGACTACGGCAATCAGCCCCAGCATTTT.

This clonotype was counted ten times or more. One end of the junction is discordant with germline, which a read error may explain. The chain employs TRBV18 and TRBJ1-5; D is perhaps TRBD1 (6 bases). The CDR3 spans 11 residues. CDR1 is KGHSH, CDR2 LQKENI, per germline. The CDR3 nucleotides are TGTGCCAGCTCACCGGGGGGCTTGCGGAATTTT. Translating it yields CASSPGGLRNF.

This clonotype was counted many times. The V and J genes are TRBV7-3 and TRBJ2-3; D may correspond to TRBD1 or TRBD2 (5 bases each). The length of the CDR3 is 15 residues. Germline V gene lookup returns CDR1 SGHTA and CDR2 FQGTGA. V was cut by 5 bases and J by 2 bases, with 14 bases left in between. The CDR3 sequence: CASSPVRGLTDTQYF. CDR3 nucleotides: TGTGCCAGCAGCCCCGTGAGGGGCCTCACAGATACGCAGTATTTT.

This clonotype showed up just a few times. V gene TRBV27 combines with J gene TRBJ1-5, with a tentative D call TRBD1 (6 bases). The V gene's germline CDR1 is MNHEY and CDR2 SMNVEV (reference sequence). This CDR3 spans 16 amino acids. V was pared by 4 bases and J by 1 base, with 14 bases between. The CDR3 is CASSSGPGQSNQPQHF. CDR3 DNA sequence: TGTGCCAGCAGTTCGGGTCCGGGACAAAGCAATCAGCCCCAGCATTTT.

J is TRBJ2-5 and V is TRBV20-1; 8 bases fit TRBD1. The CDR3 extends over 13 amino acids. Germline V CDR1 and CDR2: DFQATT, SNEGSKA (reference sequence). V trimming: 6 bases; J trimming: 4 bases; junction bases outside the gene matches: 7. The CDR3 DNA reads TGCAGTGCCCTGGACAGGGCCGGAGAGACCCAGTACTTC. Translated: CSALDRAGETQYF.